This is a list of T cell receptor beta chains from one sample in a study of cytomegalovirus exposure and HLA in healthy donors. Here immunoSEQ multiplex PCR was the method, and the copy in TCRdb shows in-frame clones only, minus some. This table has 150,000 to 200,000 clones, roughly 73% appearing once. Sample: PBMCs. The receptors originated from a woman in her thirties or forties in good health and CMV-seropositive. Each CDR3 is given without its conserved first and last residue. Each record gives: J gene, V gene, CDR3 protein.

J gene: TRBJ2-3
V gene: TRBV6-5
CDR3 protein: ASSYAGMGTQY

J gene: TRBJ2-6
V gene: TRBV2
CDR3 protein: ASRRGTSGSSGANVLT

J gene: TRBJ2-3
V gene: TRBV6-6
CDR3 protein: ASSWEGDTQY

J gene: TRBJ2-3
V gene: TRBV6-4
CDR3 protein: ASSDPNREKY

J gene: TRBJ2-2
V gene: TRBV5-4
CDR3 protein: ASRLRTSGSSGELF

J gene: TRBJ2-5
V gene: TRBV9
CDR3 protein: ASSVGARSQETQY

J gene: TRBJ2-5
V gene: TRBV7-6
CDR3 protein: ASSYRGQGTQY

J gene: TRBJ2-3
V gene: TRBV29-1
CDR3 protein: SVEGGLAFSTDTQY

J gene: TRBJ1-6
V gene: TRBV27
CDR3 protein: ASSPMGQALNSPLH

J gene: TRBJ2-1
V gene: TRBV10-3
CDR3 protein: AIKGLAGGNEQF

J gene: TRBJ1-2
V gene: TRBV6-6
CDR3 protein: ASSYGVEGHGYT

J gene: TRBJ1-4
V gene: TRBV2
CDR3 protein: ASSRAGFRDEKLF

J gene: TRBJ2-7
V gene: TRBV5-8
CDR3 protein: ASSPTYEQY

J gene: TRBJ2-5
V gene: TRBV18
CDR3 protein: ASSPGQGGAETQY

J gene: TRBJ1-5
V gene: TRBV19
CDR3 protein: ATSTGRSNQPQH

J gene: TRBJ1-4
V gene: TRBV4-3
CDR3 protein: ASSQASGQPEKLF

J gene: TRBJ1-5
V gene: TRBV6-1
CDR3 protein: ASSTWSLPQH

J gene: TRBJ2-1
V gene: TRBV13
CDR3 protein: ASSFGLAGAYNEQF

J gene: TRBJ2-1
V gene: TRBV2
CDR3 protein: ASSSPSGTSGRVDEQF

J gene: TRBJ1-4
V gene: TRBV19
CDR3 protein: ASNARTTNEKLF

J gene: TRBJ1-5
V gene: TRBV6-1
CDR3 protein: ASSGQVSNQPQH

J gene: TRBJ1-1
V gene: TRBV5-1
CDR3 protein: ASSLRVADMNTEAF

J gene: TRBJ2-7
V gene: TRBV11-3
CDR3 protein: ASSPGLAGGEQY

J gene: TRBJ2-1
V gene: TRBV27
CDR3 protein: ASSSDGVNEQF

J gene: TRBJ2-1
V gene: TRBV28
CDR3 protein: ASSLAGRPNEQF

J gene: TRBJ1-1
V gene: TRBV10-3
CDR3 protein: AISETSYRTGNTEAF